This T cell receptor beta chain was captured by sequencing in a study of T-cell reconstitution after alpha-beta-depleted transplantation in children. Whole-study findings and limits: Elevated TCRbeta diversity at day 60 was traced, in some patients, to surviving recipient T cells and thymic progenitors. At around two months after transplant, the alpha-beta T cells were reportedly derived from several hundred expanded clones that came from non-depleted graft cells. Fresh T-cell production supplied most of the T-cell counts and diversity seen one year after transplant.

CDR1 and CDR2 (germline): ENHRY, SYGVKD. The CDR3 covers 13 residues. V dropped 10 bases and J dropped 2; count of bases not matched to a gene: 4. At least ten counts were recorded for this clonotype. Its antigen is undetermined. TCRbeta library preparation incorporated unique molecular identifiers. TCRdb re-called the PCR reads with MiXCR, one entry per CDR3 protein. The sample lists almost 250,000 distinct CDR3 sequences; 25% were seen once. The source is a girl aged 2 to 10 with Fanconi anemia, due to receive a stem cell transplant. The material sequenced was PBMCs, taken before TCRalphabeta/CD19-depleted stem cell transplant. The chain combines TRBV10-3 with TRBJ1-5, with 8 bases matching TRBD1. CDR3 residues: CATGTGGNQPQHF. Written as DNA, the CDR3 is TGTGCCACCGGGACAGGTGGCAATCAGCCCCAGCATTTT.